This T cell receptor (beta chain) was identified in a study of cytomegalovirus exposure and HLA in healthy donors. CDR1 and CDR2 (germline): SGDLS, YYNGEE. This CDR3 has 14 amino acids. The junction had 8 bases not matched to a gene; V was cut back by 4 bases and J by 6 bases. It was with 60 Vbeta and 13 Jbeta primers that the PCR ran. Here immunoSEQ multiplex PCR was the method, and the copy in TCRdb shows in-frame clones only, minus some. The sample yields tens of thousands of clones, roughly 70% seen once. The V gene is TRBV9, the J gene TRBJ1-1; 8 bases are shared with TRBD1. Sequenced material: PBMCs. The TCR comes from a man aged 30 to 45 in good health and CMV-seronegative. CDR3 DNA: TGTGCCAGCAGCACCTGGGGACAGGCGTCTGAAGCTTTCTTT. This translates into CASSTWGQASEAFF.